This T cell receptor beta chain was obtained from a study of blood T cell repertoires in COVID-19 (TCRdb year 2020). About the full investigation: The collaborator samples originated in the United States, Italy and Spain and spanned the acute and convalescent phases of COVID-19. The material from the prospective study consisted of cDNA or gDNA derived from T cells, B-cell-depleted T cells, or PBMCs. Deeply sampled blood TCRbeta repertoires from subjects exposed to, actively infected with, or recovered from COVID-19 were included in the dataset. A freely available public database, intended as a resource for researchers studying the immune response to SARS-CoV-2, is where the repertoires were released. The samples were drawn from the first 160 participants of the ongoing ImmuneRACE study and from more than 1,000 subjects provided by 6 global collaborators. A de-identified subject ID, COVID-19 status, age in years and sex were almost always included in the sample metadata. HLA class I and class II types, where available, came from metadata supplied by the sample provider rather than from assay-based typing.

Notes on this clone: This receptor's antigen is unknown. Per-base quality was not reported, and no clone a single base away is much larger than it.

Enrolling through a virtual design, the prospective study's participants ranged in age from roughly 18 to 90 years and lived across roughly 23 United States geographic areas. In the prospective study, participants were assigned to cohorts based on the clinical history participants reported in a screening survey and a study questionnaire. Recovered participants in ImmuneRACE Cohort 3 were defined by two consecutive negative NP/OP PCR tests, clearance by a healthcare professional, or resolution of symptoms. Mobile phlebotomists in the prospective study collected whole blood, serum and a nasopharyngeal or oropharyngeal swab from every participant. Over a roughly 2-month period, participants in the prospective study had the option of providing additional blood draws and questionnaires. Prospective study blood samples were shipped either frozen or at room temperature before DNA extraction. TCRbeta CDR3 regions were amplified from genomic DNA using the immunoSEQ Assay, a bias-controlled multiplex PCR. In the authors' own workflow: The number of nucleated cells in each sample was estimated from the amplification of reference gene primers within the assay. To quantify the absolute abundance of each unique TCRbeta CDR3 rearrangement, sequence reads were collapsed and filtered. For each sample, productive Simpson clonality was calculated as the square root of Simpson's diversity index over productive rearrangements. TCRdb took this table from immuneACCESS and kept in-frame rearrangements with V and J called. Such tables lack part of the clones; where checked against another copy, unresolved V genes explain under half of the gap, and the rest is unexplained. V and J calls plus clone size are reproduced from that table; the DNA served to infer D and trimming. Here the sample has 100,000 to 150,000 clones; 75% to 90% occur a single time. Around 2.3% of the sample goes to the ten largest clones.

What the work shows at the level of the full study, not this receptor alone: How much clinical and demographic metadata was included differed by source and by participant, and the metadata was provided uncurated.

For CDR1 and CDR2, the germline V gene (reference sequence) lists SGHKS and YYEKEE. From cysteine to phenylalanine, the CDR3 is 14 amino acids long. Only the CDR3 part of the read is kept: 42 bases, read in frame from the first base. Cut back by 2 bases and 7 bases, the V and J ends lie 12 bases apart. Recombination joined TRBV5-5 with TRBJ1-4; a tentative D call is TRBD1 (6 bases match). The sequence was obtained from a woman aged 45-59 years who had recovered from COVID-19. The sequencing input was PBMCs or T cells enriched from blood (not recorded which). Here is the DNA: TGTGCCAGCAGCTTAGGGGGGGATCGTGAAAAACTGTTTTTT. It translates as CASSLGGDREKLFF.